These T cell receptor beta chains were read from a single sample in a study of T-cell reconstitution after alpha-beta-depleted transplantation in children. TCRdb re-analysed the PCR reads in MiXCR, keeping a single row per CDR3 protein. The table includes fewer than 20,000 distinct CDR3 sequences, over 5% detected once. The sequenced sample was PBMCs, obtained before TCRalphabeta/CD19-depleted stem cell transplant. The receptors here all came from a boy aged 5-17 years with acute lymphoblastic leukemia, due to receive a stem cell transplant. CDR3s include the opening cysteine and the closing phenylalanine or tryptophan. The D gene is left open where the match is weak. Clone size, where shown, is once, few, many, or a class for clones that have expanded.

d_call	v_call	clone_size	j_call	cdr3_aa	cdr3_nt
-	TRBV7-2	many	TRBJ1-4	CASSSSPRGNEKLFF	TGTGCCAGCAGCTCCTCCCCCAGGGGCAATGAAAAACTGTTTTTT
-	TRBV5-4	many	TRBJ2-1	CASSVDPGSSYNEQFF	TGTGCCAGCAGTGTAGACCCGGGCAGCTCCTACAATGAGCAGTTCTTC
-	TRBV18	many	TRBJ1-5	CASSPRGGGLEPQHF	TGTGCCAGCTCACCACGGGGAGGGGGTCTCGAGCCCCAGCATTTT
TRBD2	TRBV20-1	medium-sized	TRBJ2-5	CSAREGLAAVQETQYF	TGCAGTGCTAGAGAAGGACTAGCGGCCGTCCAAGAGACCCAGTACTTC
TRBD1	TRBV2	few	TRBJ1-1	CTLSFGPPWTGEDTEAFF	TGTACCCTCAGTTTCGGTCCGCCTTGGACAGGGGAGGACACTGAAGCTTTCTTT
TRBD2	TRBV5-1	medium-sized	TRBJ2-5	CASSNGLAGSETQYF	TGCGCCAGCAGCAACGGACTAGCGGGATCAGAGACCCAGTACTTC
TRBD2	TRBV5-4	many	TRBJ2-1	CASSLEGTSWECNEQFF	TGTGCCAGCAGCTTGGAAGGGACTAGCTGGGAGTGCAATGAGCAGTTCTTC
TRBD2	TRBV7-9	many	TRBJ2-3	CASSYPAGLTDTQYF	TGTGCCAGCAGCTATCCAGCGGGATTAACAGATACGCAGTATTTT
-	TRBV6-5	many	TRBJ1-1	CASGRGKFGDTEAFF	TGTGCCAGCGGTCGTGGGAAATTCGGAGACACTGAAGCTTTCTTT
TRBD1	TRBV7-2	many	TRBJ1-1	CASRSRGTGTEAFF	TGTGCCAGCAGGTCCAGGGGGACGGGCACTGAAGCTTTCTTT
TRBD1	TRBV7-9	many	TRBJ1-1	CASSSATGPGTEAFF	TGTGCCAGCAGCTCCGCGACAGGGCCTGGCACTGAAGCTTTCTTT
TRBD2	TRBV13	many	TRBJ2-7	CASSPGRGEQYF	TGTGCCAGCAGCCCCGGGAGGGGCGAGCAGTACTTC
TRBD1	TRBV5-4	-	TRBJ2-7	CAMGPVRTGLSEQYF	TGTGCCATGGGCCCTGTGCGGACAGGGCTTTCCGAGCAGTACTTC
TRBD2	TRBV5-1	many	TRBJ2-1	CASSLMPPSGDNEQFF	TGCGCCAGCAGCTTGATGCCCCCTAGCGGGGACAATGAGCAGTTCTTC
-	TRBV19	many	TRBJ1-1	CASSIRSGASTEAFF	TGTGCCAGTAGTATACGTTCAGGGGCGAGCACTGAAGCTTTCTTT
TRBD2	TRBV5-1	medium-sized	TRBJ2-1	CASSSGLAGGLPNEQFF	TGCGCCAGCAGCTCCGGACTAGCGGGAGGGCTTCCCAATGAGCAGTTCTTC
-	TRBV27	many	TRBJ2-2	CASSLAVANTGELFF	TGTGCCAGCAGTTTGGCCGTCGCGAACACCGGGGAGCTGTTTTTT
-	TRBV12-3/TRBV12-4	many	TRBJ1-2	CASSFEVEQRAKGYTF	TGTGCCAGCAGTTTTGAGGTGGAACAGCGGGCGAAGGGCTACACCTTC
-	TRBV5-1	many	TRBJ2-1	CASSWASYNEQFF	TGCGCCAGCAGCTGGGCATCCTACAATGAGCAGTTCTTC
TRBD2	TRBV20-1	many	TRBJ2-1	CSRSGSSYNEQFF	TGCAGTCGTAGCGGGAGTTCCTACAATGAGCAGTTCTTC
TRBD2	TRBV11-3	many	TRBJ2-7	CASSLERLAGVYYEQYF	TGTGCCAGCAGCTTAGAAAGACTAGCGGGGGTTTACTACGAGCAGTACTTC
TRBD1	TRBV20-1	many	TRBJ1-6	CSALDRGKFSYNSPLHF	TGCAGTGCTTTAGACAGGGGAAAATTCTCCTATAATTCACCCCTCCACTTT
-	TRBV2	many	TRBJ2-5	CASSELSHRETQYF	TGTGCCAGCAGTGAATTATCCCATCGGGAGACCCAGTACTTC